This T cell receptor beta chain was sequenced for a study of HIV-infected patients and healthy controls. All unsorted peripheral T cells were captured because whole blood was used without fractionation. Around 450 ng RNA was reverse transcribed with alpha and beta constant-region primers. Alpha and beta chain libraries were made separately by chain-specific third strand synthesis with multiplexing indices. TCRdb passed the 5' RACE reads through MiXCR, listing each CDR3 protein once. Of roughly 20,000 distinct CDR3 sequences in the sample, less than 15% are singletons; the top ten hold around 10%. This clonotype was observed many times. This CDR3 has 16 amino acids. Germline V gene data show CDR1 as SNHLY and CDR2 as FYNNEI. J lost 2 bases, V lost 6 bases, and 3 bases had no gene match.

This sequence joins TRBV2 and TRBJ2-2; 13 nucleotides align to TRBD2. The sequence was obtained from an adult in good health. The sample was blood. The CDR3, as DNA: TGTGCCAGCAGCCCGGGACTAGCGGGAAACACCGGGGAGCTGTTTTTT. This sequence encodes CASSPGLAGNTGELFF.